This T cell receptor (beta chain) is from a study of CD8 T cells in Susac syndrome. Trimming cost V 1 base and J 8 bases, with 12 bases left between them. This CDR3 has 14 residues. The germline V gene encodes CDR1 SGHNT and CDR2 YYREEE (reference sequence). Included as multiple sclerosis controls were treatment-naive patients who had stable or active relapsing-remitting disease. Isolation of CD8+ and CD4+ T cells was performed negatively, whereas enrichment of TEMRA cells was done by FACS. This clonotype was detected a few times. Random-hexamer reverse transcription was applied to about 0.5 to 1 ug RNA. By means of immunoSEQ multiplex PCR, TCR beta CDR3 spanning 54 Vbeta and 13 Jbeta underwent amplification. TCRdb re-called the immunoSEQ multiplex PCR reads with MiXCR, one entry per CDR3 protein. The table shows a few hundred thousand distinct CDR3 sequences, with roughly 85% occurring only once.

The chain employs TRBV5-4 and TRBJ1-4, with D unresolved. The sequencing input was CD8+ T cells from PBMCs. This clonotype was obtained from a human donor with multiple sclerosis. DNA of the CDR3: TGTGCCAGCAGCTTGCCCCAAACGCCGGAAAAACTGTTTTTT. Protein: CASSLPQTPEKLFF.